This record concerns one T cell receptor (beta chain) sequence. This clone appeared a few times. This receptor's antigen is unknown. Base qualities were left out, and no much larger clone turns up one base away. These data come from a study of shared clonotypes between healthy human individuals (dated by TCRdb to the early 2020s). Context from the whole study: The cohort included three men and a couple of women between 18 and 49 years of age. For each donor, three plates each were used for CD4 naive and CD4 memory, two plates were used for CD8 naive, and one plate was used for CD8 memory. To estimate repertoire size and how much clonotypes are shared between individuals, the study performed deep sequencing of blood TCR repertoires from about five healthy adults. To increase sequencing depth and limit assay-specific biases, TCR repertoire library preparation and sequencing were carried out by different laboratories using diverse techniques. Per donor, leukapheresis produced somewhere between about 0.9 and 9.5 billion PBMCs.

TCR CDR3 regions were amplified from genomic DNA by multiplex PCR using the deep immunoSEQ assay. Genomic DNA extracted from each cell subset was distributed evenly over all wells of several immunoSEQ 96-well plates, and each plate served as one replicate. Each replicate PCR for sorted subsets received 200 ng genomic DNA, equal to about 30,000 T cell genomes. The purified libraries were quantified using a Qubit 3.0 fluorometer, sized with a Bioanalyzer 2100, and then quantified again using the KAPA Library Quantification kit. Every immunoSEQ 96-well plate was sequenced on a dedicated single-read 150-cycle Illumina NextSeq 550 flow cell. The authors' pipeline ran thus. The immunoSEQ output contained only junctional sequences without quality scores, so filtering could not match that applied to full-length reads. To assign V/J genes and CDR3, sequences were annotated using PyIR, a Python wrapper for IgBLAST v1.9, with IMGT germline references. Reads were filtered out if the reads had weak V/J assignments (E-value above 1e-6), no CDR3, stop codons, out-of-frame junctions, or ambiguous translated residues. V3J clonotypes were defined as sequences sharing an identical inferred V gene, J gene, and CDR3 amino acid sequence. To compute the percentage overlap between repertoires, the number of shared unique clonotypes was divided by the size of the smaller repertoire. Richness of each repertoire was evaluated using RTK rarefaction, the Chao1 estimator, and Recon v2.1 estimates of unobserved clonotypes. OLGA was used to compute generation probabilities for all TCRbeta clonotypes that the gDNA method yielded from a handful of donors. Imported from immuneACCESS, the table was reduced by TCRdb to in-frame sequences with V and J called. These copies leave out some clones; in studies compared against another copy, an unresolved V gene accounts for under half, and the cause of the remainder is not known. The V and J calls and the clone size are those of that table, but D and trimming were determined from the DNA. This sample comprises 600,000 to 700,000 clones, around 78% of them detected only once. More than 1.5% of the sample comes from the top ten.

The CDR3, cysteine through phenylalanine, is 16 amino acids long. The kept DNA is CDR3 alone, 48 bases in frame from the first base. The germline V gene gives CDR1 as SGHRS and CDR2 as YFSETQ. Trimming at the junction amounts to 0 bases on V and 0 bases on J, and the germline ends lie 12 bases apart. The donors were healthy, HIV-negative adults who had no recently reported acute infections or vaccinations. Every donor was a Caucasian adult residing in Nashville, Tennessee, USA. CD4+ T cells were enriched through magnetic negative selection, after which naive cells were positively selected on CD45RA and the remaining negative fraction served as the memory subset. After blood collection by leukapheresis, PBMCs were isolated using Ficoll-Histopaque density gradient centrifugation and then cryopreserved in the vapor phase of liquid nitrogen. Analytical flow cytometry was used to check the purity and quantity of each magnetically sorted T cell population. Each sorted fraction had its genomic DNA isolated and then quantified by UV absorbance on a Nanodrop 2000c.

Overall study results and their limits: Pairwise subsampling indicated that sequencing depth was expected to affect the degree of clonotype sharing among donors. Sharing across a few donors was observed for about 4.8% of naive CD4, under 4% of naive CD8, about 2.5% of memory CD4, and roughly 0.4% of memory CD8 clonotypes. Even with the large sequencing depth, rarefaction of the sorted-subset datasets indicated that sequencing was incomplete. The genetic and exposure-history diversity represented was limited by the small number of donors. Naive subsets generally had larger estimated clonotype richness than memory subsets did. Higher generation probabilities were observed for clonotypes shared by all four sorted-subset donors than for non-shared clonotypes. Sampling was restricted to blood, and TCR repertoires in tissue are likely to differ from TCR repertoires in blood.

The sample comprised memory CD4+ T cells sorted from blood. Taken with the paper, the label for cell subset or site translates to: CD45RA-negative fraction. The receptor's source is a woman in her 30s in good health. The chain joins TRBV5-1 to TRBJ1-1, with no reliable assignment of the D segment. The CDR3 sequence is CASSLEPGTMNTEAFF. The DNA sequence follows: TGCGCCAGCAGCTTGGAGCCGGGAACCATGAACACTGAAGCTTTCTTT. This CDR3, with the reference TRBV5-1 and TRBJ1-1 proteins standing in past its ends, gives the full variable domain KAGVTQTPRYLIKTRGQQVTLSCSPISGHRSVSWYQQTPGQGLQFLFEYFSETQRNKGNFPGRFSGRQFSNSRSEMNVSTLELGDSALYLCASSLEPGTMNTEAFFGQGTRLTVV.